This TCR beta chain was sequenced for a study of T-cell reconstitution after alpha-beta-depleted transplantation in children. This clonotype was observed a handful of times. Unique molecular identifiers featured in how the TCRbeta library was prepared. TCRdb fed the PCR reads into MiXCR, producing one record per CDR3 protein. The sample lists about 230,000 distinct CDR3 sequences; 9.7% were seen once. V gave up 4 bases and J gave up 5 bases; unmatched junction bases: 7. CDR1 and CDR2 from the germline V gene are DFQATT and SNEGSKA (reference sequence). CDR3 size: 14 residues. This receptor was obtained from a human donor who donated a stem cell graft to a child with SCID. This material consisted of PBMCs from the stem cell graft donor, taken from the stem cell graft. This chain uses TRBV20-1 with TRBJ2-3, with TRBD1 matching over 9 bases. The CDR3 sequence is CSAIDRGIGDTQYF. DNA for the CDR3: TGCAGTGCTATAGACAGGGGGATAGGAGATACGCAGTATTTT.